The clone carrying this TCR beta chain was counted a few times. The sample comes from a study of blood T cell repertoires in COVID-19. Study at large: Acute and convalescent COVID-19 samples came from the United States, Italy and Spain. From T cells, B-cell-depleted T cells, or PBMCs came the material, which was cDNA or gDNA.

V was pared by 2 bases and J by 6 bases, with 7 bases of the junction left unmatched. The germline gives CDR1 MNHNY, CDR2 SVGAGI (reference sequence). The CDR3 runs 16 residues. Authors' data handling: Researchers report that nucleated cell counts were estimated from reference gene primer amplification. The method was immunoSEQ multiplex PCR; TCRdb's version includes in-frame clones alone and lacks a portion of them. V, J and clone size were drawn from that table, and D and trimming were deduced from the DNA. The table has approximately 280,000 clones, approximately 86% seen once; the top ten hold less than 10%.

The chain is built from TRBV6-6 and TRBJ2-1; 10 bases fit TRBD2. The sequenced material came from peripheral blood. The sequence was obtained from a man between 18 and 29 years old with active or convalescent COVID-19. CDR3 protein: CASSYVASGGGNEQFF. CDR3 DNA: TGTGCCAGCAGTTACGTGGCTAGCGGGGGAGGCAATGAGCAGTTCTTC.